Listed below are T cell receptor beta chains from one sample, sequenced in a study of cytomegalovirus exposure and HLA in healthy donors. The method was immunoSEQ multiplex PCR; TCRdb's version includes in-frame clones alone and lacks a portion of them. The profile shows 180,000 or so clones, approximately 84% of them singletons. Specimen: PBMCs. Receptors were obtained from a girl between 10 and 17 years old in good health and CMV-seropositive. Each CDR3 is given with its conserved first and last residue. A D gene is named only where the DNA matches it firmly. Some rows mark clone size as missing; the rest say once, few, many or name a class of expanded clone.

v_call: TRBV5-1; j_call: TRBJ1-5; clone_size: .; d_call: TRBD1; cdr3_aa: CASSLGTGAYQPQHF; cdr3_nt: TGCGCCAGCAGCTTGGGGACAGGGGCATATCAGCCCCAGCATTTT
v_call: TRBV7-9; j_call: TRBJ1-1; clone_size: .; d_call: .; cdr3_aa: CASRSGPARTAEAFF; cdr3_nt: TGTGCCAGCAGGTCCGGTCCGGCGAGGACAGCTGAAGCTTTCTTT
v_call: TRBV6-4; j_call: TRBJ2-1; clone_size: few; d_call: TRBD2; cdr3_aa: CASSDSLAGYNEQFF; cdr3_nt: TGTGCCAGCAGTGACTCCCTAGCGGGCTACAATGAGCAGTTCTTC
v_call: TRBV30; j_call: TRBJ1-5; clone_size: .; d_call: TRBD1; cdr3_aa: CAWDDGDRGSNQPQHF; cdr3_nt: TGTGCCTGGGACGACGGGGACAGGGGAAGCAATCAGCCCCAGCATTTT
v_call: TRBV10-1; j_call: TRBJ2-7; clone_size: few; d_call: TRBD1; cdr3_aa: CASSAPGTGVGEQYF; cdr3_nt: TGCGCCAGCAGTGCCCCCGGGACAGGGGTTGGGGAGCAGTACTTC
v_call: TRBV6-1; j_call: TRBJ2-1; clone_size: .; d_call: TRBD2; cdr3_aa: CASSELGTIGLEQFF; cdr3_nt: TGTGCCAGCAGTGAACTCGGGACTATAGGGTTGGAGCAGTTCTTC
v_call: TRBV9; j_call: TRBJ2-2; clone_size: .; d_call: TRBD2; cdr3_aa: CASSVVTSGSLGELFF; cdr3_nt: TGTGCCAGCAGCGTAGTCACTAGCGGGAGTCTCGGGGAGCTGTTTTTT
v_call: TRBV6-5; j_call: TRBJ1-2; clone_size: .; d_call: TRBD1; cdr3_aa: CASRDRHRGYTF; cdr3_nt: TGTGCCAGCCGGGACAGACACAGGGGCTACACCTTC
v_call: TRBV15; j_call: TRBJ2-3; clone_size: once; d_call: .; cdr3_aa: CATQSGGRTSTDTQYF; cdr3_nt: TGTGCCACCCAGTCCGGAGGCCGTACTAGCACAGATACGCAGTATTTT
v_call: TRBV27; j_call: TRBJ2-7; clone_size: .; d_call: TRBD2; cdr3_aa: CASKSPGLGYEQYF; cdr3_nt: TGTGCCAGCAAATCCCCGGGACTAGGCTACGAGCAGTACTTC
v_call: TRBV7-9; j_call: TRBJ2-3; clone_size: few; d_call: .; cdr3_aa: CASSPDGLAGDTQYF; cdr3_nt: TGTGCCAGCAGCCCTGACGGCCTAGCAGGAGATACGCAGTATTTT
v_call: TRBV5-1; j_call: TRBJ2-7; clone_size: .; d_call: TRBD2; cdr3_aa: CASSGTSGYYEQYF; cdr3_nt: TGCGCCAGCAGCGGGACTAGCGGCTACTACGAGCAGTACTTC
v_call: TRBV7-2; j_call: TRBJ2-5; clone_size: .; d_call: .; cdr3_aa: CASSLVSDREETQYF; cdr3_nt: TGTGCCAGCAGCTTAGTCAGTGACAGAGAAGAGACCCAGTACTTC
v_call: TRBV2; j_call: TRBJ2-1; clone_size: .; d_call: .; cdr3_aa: CASSDGHYNEQFF; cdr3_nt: TGTGCCAGCAGTGATGGACACTACAATGAGCAGTTCTTC
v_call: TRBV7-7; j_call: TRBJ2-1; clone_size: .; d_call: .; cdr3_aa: CASSLSPGMGEQFF; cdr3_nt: TGTGCCAGCAGCTTATCCCCCGGGATGGGTGAGCAGTTCTTC
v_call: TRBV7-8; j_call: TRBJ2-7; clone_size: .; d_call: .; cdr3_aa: CASSLTVAGLSYEQYF; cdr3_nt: TGTGCCAGCAGCTTAACCGTGGCGGGGCTTTCCTACGAGCAGTACTTC
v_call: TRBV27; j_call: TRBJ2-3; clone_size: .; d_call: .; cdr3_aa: CASSFRGTDTQYF; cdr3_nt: TGTGCCAGCAGTTTCCGGGGCACAGATACGCAGTATTTT
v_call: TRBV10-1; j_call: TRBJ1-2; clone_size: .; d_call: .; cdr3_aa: CASSVQRPNYGYTF; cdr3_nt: TGCGCCAGCAGTGTACAGAGACCTAACTATGGCTACACCTTC
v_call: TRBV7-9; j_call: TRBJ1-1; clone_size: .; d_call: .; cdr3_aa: CASRLTDEAFF; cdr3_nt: TGTGCCAGCAGACTTACAGATGAAGCTTTCTTT
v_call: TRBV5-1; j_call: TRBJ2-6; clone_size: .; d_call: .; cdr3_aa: CASSLLLGHPKRHSGANVLTF; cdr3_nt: TGCGCCAGCAGCTTGTTATTGGGACATCCTAAACGGCACTCTGGGGCCAACGTCCTGACTTTC
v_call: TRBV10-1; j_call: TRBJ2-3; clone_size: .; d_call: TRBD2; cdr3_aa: CASSESPSGVEVDTQYF; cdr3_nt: TGCGCCAGCAGTGAGTCGCCTAGCGGGGTCGAGGTGGATACGCAGTATTTT
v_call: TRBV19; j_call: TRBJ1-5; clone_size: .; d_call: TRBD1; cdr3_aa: CASSKDRVGNQPQHF; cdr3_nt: TGTGCCAGTAGTAAGGACAGGGTGGGCAATCAGCCCCAGCATTTT
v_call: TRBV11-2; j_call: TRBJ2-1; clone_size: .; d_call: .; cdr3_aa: CASSLEAGVDNEQFF; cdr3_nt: TGTGCCAGCAGCTTAGAAGCAGGGGTCGACAATGAGCAGTTCTTC
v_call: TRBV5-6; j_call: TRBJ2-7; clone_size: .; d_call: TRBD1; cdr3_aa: CASSFGTGFYEQYF; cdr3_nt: TGTGCCAGCAGCTTCGGGACAGGGTTTTACGAGCAGTACTTC
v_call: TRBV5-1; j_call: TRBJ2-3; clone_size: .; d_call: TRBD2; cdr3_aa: CASSFAGGLPDTQYF; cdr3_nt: TGCGCCAGCAGCTTCGCGGGAGGGCTCCCAGATACGCAGTATTTT
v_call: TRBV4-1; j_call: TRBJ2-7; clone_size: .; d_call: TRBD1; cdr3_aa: CASSSRTGESYEQYF; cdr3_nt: TGCGCCAGCAGCTCTCGGACAGGGGAGTCCTACGAGCAGTACTTC
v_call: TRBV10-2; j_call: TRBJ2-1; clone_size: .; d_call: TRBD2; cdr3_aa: CASSGFGAGGPLEQFF; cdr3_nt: TGCGCCAGCAGTGGTTTTGGAGCGGGAGGGCCCCTTGAGCAGTTCTTC
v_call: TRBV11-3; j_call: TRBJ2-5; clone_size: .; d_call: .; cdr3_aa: CASSPRNSLDQETQYF; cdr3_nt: TGTGCCAGCAGCCCGAGGAATAGCCTAGACCAAGAGACCCAGTACTTC
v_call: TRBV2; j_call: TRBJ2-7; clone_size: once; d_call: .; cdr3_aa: CASTSPTDRSPYEQYF; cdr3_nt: TGTGCCAGCACATCACCTACGGACAGAAGCCCCTACGAGCAGTACTTC
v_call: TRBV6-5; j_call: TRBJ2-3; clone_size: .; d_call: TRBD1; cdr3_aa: CASRRQGSTDTQYF; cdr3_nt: TGTGCCAGCAGGAGACAGGGTTCCACAGATACGCAGTATTTT
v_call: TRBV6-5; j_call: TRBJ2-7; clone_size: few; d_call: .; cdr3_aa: CASSLLTPGYEQYF; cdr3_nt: TGTGCCAGCAGTCTCCTTACCCCAGGCTACGAGCAGTACTTC
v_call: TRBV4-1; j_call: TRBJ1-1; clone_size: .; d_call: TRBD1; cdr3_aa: CASSQRTGSDTEAFF; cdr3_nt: TGCGCCAGCAGCCAACGGACAGGGTCGGACACTGAAGCTTTCTTT
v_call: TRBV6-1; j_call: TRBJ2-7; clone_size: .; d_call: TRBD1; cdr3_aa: CASSVTGSSYEQYF; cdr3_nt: TGTGCCAGCAGCGTGACAGGGAGTTCCTACGAGCAGTACTTC
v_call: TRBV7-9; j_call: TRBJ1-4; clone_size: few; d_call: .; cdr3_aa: CATRAGAPNEKLFF; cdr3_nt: TGTGCCACTCGGGCTGGGGCCCCTAATGAAAAACTGTTTTTT
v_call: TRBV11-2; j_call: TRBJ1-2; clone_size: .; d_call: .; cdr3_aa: CASSPKIGYGYTF; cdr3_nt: TGTGCCAGCAGCCCGAAAATCGGCTATGGCTACACCTTC
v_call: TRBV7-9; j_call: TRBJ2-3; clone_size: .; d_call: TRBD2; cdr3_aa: CASSLVGGQTDTQYF; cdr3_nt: TGTGCCAGCAGCTTAGTGGGAGGGCAAACAGATACGCAGTATTTT
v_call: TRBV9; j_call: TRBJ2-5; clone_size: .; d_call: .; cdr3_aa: CASSLSNEETQYF; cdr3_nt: TGTGCCAGCAGCCTAAGTAACGAAGAGACCCAGTACTTC
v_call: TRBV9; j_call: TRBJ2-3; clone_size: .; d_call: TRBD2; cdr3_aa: CASSVDPTSGSSIDTQYF; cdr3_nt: TGTGCCAGCAGCGTAGACCCAACTAGCGGGAGTTCGATCGATACGCAGTATTTT
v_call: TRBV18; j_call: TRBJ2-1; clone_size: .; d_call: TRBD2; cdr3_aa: CASSPLSGSDEQFF; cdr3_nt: TGTGCCAGCTCACCCCTTAGCGGGAGTGATGAGCAGTTCTTC
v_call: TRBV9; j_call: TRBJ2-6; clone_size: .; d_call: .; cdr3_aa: CASALRSTGANVLTF; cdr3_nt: TGTGCCAGCGCTTTAAGGAGTACTGGGGCCAACGTCCTGACTTTC
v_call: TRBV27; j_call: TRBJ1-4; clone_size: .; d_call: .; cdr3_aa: CASSLFPLQGPRENEKLFF; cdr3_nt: TGTGCCAGCAGTTTGTTCCCTCTCCAGGGGCCGCGAGAAAATGAAAAACTGTTTTTT
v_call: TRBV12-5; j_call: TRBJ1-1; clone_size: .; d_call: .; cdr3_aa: CASGTTGLNTEAFF; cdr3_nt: TGTGCTAGTGGGACAACAGGGCTGAACACTGAAGCTTTCTTT
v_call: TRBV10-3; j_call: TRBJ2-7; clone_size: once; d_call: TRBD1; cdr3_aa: CAIRGQLETYEQYF; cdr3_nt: TGTGCCATCAGGGGACAGCTAGAGACCTACGAGCAGTACTTC
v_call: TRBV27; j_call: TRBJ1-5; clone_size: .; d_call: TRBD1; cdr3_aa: CASSLPSRPDRDANYSNQPQHF; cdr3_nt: TGTGCCAGCAGTTTACCCAGCCGCCCCGACAGGGACGCTAATTATAGCAATCAGCCCCAGCATTTT
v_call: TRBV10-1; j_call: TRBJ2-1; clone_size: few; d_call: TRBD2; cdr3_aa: CASRPGLAGDNEQFF; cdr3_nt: TGCGCCAGCAGGCCGGGACTAGCGGGAGACAATGAGCAGTTCTTC
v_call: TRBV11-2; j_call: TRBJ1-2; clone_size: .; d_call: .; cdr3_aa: CASSPLRDNRYGYTF; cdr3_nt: TGTGCCAGCAGCCCTCTTAGGGACAATCGCTATGGCTACACCTTC
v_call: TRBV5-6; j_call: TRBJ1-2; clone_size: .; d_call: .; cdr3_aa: CASSLVSVPNYGYTF; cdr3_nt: TGTGCCAGCAGCTTGGTGTCCGTTCCTAACTATGGCTACACCTTC
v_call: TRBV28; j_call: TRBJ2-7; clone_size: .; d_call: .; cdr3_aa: CASSMAGTPPYF; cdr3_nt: TGTGCCAGCAGTATGGCCGGGACTCCCCCGTACTTC
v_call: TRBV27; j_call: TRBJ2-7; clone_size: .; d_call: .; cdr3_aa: CASSLGAEQYF; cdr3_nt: TGTGCCAGCAGTTTAGGAGCCGAGCAGTACTTC
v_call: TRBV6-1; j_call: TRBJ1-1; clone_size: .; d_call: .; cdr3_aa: CASSEIGGRARTEAFF; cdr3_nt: TGTGCCAGCAGTGAAATAGGGGGACGGGCGCGGACTGAAGCTTTCTTT
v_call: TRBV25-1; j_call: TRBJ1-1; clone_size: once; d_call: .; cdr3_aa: CASSYVTGEQAFF; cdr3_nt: TGTGCCAGCAGTTATGTGACGGGGGAGCAAGCTTTCTTT